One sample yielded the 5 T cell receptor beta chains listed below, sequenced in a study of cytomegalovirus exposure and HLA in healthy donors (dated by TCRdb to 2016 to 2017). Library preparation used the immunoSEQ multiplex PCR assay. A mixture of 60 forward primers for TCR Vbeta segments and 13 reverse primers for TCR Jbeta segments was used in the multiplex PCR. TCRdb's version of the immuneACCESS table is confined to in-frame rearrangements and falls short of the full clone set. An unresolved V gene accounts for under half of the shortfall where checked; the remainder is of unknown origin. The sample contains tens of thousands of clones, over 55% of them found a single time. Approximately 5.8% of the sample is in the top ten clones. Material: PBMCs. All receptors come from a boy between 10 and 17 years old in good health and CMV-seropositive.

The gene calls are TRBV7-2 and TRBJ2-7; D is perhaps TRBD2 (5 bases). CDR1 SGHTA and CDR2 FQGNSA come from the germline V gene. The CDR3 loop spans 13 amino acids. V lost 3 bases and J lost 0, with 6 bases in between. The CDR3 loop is CASSFTSSYEQYF. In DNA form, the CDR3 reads TGTGCCAGCAGCTTCACTAGCTCCTACGAGCAGTACTTC.

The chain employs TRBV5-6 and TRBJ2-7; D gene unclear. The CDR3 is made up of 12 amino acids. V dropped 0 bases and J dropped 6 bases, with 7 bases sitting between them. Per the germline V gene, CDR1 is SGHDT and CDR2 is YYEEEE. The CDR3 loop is CASSLGLAEQYF. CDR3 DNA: TGTGCCAGCAGCTTGGGGTTGGCCGAGCAGTACTTC. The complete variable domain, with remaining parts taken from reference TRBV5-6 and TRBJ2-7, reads DAGVTQSPTHLIKTRGQQVTLRCSPKSGHDTVSWYQQALGQGPQFIFQYYEEEERQRGNFPDRFSGHQFPNYSSELNVNALLLGDSALYLCASSLGLAEQYFGPGTRLTVT.

Written as DNA, the CDR3 is TGCGCCAGCAGCTTGGACGGTGAAAAACTGTTTTTT. Translation gives CASSLDGEKLFF. The chain combines TRBV5-1 with TRBJ1-4, with D hard to call. The CDR3 covers 12 residues. Germline V gives CDR1 SGHRS, CDR2 YFSETQ. V was shortened by 0 bases and J by 7 bases, with 4 bases between the two germline ends.

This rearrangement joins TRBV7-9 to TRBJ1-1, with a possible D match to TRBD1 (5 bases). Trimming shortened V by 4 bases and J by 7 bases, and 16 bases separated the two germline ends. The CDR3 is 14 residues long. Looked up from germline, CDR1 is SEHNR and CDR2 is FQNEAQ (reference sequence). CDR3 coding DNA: TGTGCCAGCAGCTCCGCCGTCAGGGAAATTGAAGCTTTCTTT. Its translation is CASSSAVREIEAFF.

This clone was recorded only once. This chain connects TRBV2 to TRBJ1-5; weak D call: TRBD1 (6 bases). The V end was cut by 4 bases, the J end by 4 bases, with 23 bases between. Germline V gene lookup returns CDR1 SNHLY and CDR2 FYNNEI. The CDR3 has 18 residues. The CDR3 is CASSGGGAGAIENQPQHF. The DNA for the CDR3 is TGTGCCAGCAGTGGAGGGGGGGCGGGGGCTATAGAAAATCAGCCCCAGCATTTT.